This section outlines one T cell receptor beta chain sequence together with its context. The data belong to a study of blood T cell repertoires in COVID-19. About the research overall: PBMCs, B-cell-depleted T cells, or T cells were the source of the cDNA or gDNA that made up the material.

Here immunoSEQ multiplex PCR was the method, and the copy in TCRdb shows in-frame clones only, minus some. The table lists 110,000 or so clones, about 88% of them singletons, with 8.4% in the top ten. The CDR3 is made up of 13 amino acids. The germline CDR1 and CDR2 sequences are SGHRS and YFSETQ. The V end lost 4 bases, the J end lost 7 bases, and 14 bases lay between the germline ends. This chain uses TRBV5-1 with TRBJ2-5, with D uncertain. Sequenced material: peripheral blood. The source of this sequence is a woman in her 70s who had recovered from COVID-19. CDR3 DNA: TGCGCCAGCAGCAGTGGGTCGGGTGGGACCCAGTACTTC. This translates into CASSSGSGGTQYF.